A single sample gave rise to the 5 T cell receptor beta chains below, sequenced in a study of T cells in tuberculosis. TCRdb's table, derived via immunoSEQ multiplex PCR, lists solely in-frame clones and lacks some. The sample consists of fewer than 45,000 clones, over 90% of them appearing once. Sequencing used PBMCs. The source of these receptors is a donor aged 5 to 30 with latent tuberculosis or without tuberculosis infection.

The chain joins TRBV5-6 to TRBJ2-3, with 9 bases fitting TRBD2. After removal of 2 bases from V and 4 bases from J, the junction contained 8 bases not matched to a gene. This CDR3 is 16 amino acids long. Germline V lookup: CDR1 SGHDT, CDR2 YYEEEE. The CDR3 DNA reads as TGTGCCAGCAGCTTAACCCTAGCGGGAAGGGCAGATACGCAGTATTTT. It codes for CASSLTLAGRADTQYF. Filled out from reference TRBV5-6 and TRBJ2-3, the complete variable domain reads DAGVTQSPTHLIKTRGQQVTLRCSPKSGHDTVSWYQQALGQGPQFIFQYYEEEERQRGNFPDRFSGHQFPNYSSELNVNALLLGDSALYLCASSLTLAGRADTQYFGPGTRLTVL.

The CDR3 nucleotides are TGCAGCGCTTTGAGGCCCGGTTCCGCCACGGAAGCTTTCTTT. This codes for CSALRPGSATEAFF. The V call is TRBV29-1, the J call TRBJ1-1; D is ambiguous. The V gene lost 7 bases and the J gene lost 8 bases, with 23 bases spanning the gap. The CDR3 runs 14 residues. Germline V CDR1 and CDR2: SQVTM, ANQGSEA.

The chain has TRBV2 and TRBJ1-2, with D possibly TRBD1 on 6 matching bases. Per germline, CDR1 SNHLY and CDR2 FYNNEI. The CDR3 is 15 residues long. V was cut by 10 bases and J by 4 bases, with 22 bases left in between. CDR3 sequence: CATDESGQLGYGYTF. DNA of the CDR3: TGTGCCACCGACGAAAGTGGACAGCTTGGCTATGGCTACACCTTC.

This chain links TRBV5-8 with TRBJ1-2; TRBD1 might be the D (6 bases). Per the germline V gene, CDR1 is SGHTS and CDR2 is YDEGEE. The V end was cut by 7 bases, the J end by 8 bases, with 18 bases between. This CDR3 has 13 amino acids. CDR3 residues: CASGPRGGDGYTF. The CDR3 bases are TGTGCCAGCGGCCCTCGAGGGGGAGACGGCTACACCTTC.

The chain combines TRBV11-2 with TRBJ2-4, with a tentative D call TRBD1 (6 bases). V lost 0 bases and J lost 4, with 16 bases in between. CDR1 and CDR2 from the germline V gene are SGHAT and FQNNGV. This CDR3 is 17 amino acids long. CDR3 sequence (DNA): TGTGCCAGCAGCTTAGATGCCTGGGGGCCAAGGAAAAACATTCAGTACTTC. Encoded protein: CASSLDAWGPRKNIQYF.